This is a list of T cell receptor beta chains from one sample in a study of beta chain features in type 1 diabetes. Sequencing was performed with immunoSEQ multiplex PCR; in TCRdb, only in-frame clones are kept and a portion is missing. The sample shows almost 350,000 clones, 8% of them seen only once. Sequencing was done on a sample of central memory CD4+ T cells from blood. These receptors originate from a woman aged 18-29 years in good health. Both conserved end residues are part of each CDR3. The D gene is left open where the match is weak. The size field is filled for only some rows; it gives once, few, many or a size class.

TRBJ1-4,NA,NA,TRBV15,TGTGCCACCAGCAGGGGATATACTGAAAAACTGTTTTTT,CATSRGYTEKLFF
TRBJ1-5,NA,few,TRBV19,TGTGCCAGTAGTATCCCGGGGGACCAGCCCCAGCATTTT,CASSIPGDQPQHF
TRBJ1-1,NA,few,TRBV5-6,TGTGCCAGCACCCCCTGGGGGGGACCGAACACTGAAGCTTTCTTT,CASTPWGGPNTEAFF
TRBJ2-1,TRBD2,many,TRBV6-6,TGTGCCAGCAGTTTAGCGGGAGGCCCTGATGAGCAGTTCTTC,CASSLAGGPDEQFF
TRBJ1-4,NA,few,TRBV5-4,TGTGCCAGCAGTTGGTCGGGGGAAAAACTGTTTTTT,CASSWSGEKLFF
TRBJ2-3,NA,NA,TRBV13,TGTGCCAGCCAAGGGCTTCAGGGGACAGATACGCAGTATTTT,CASQGLQGTDTQYF
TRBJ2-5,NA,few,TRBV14,TGTGCCAGCAGCCAAGTGGGCAGGAACCAAGAGACCCAGTACTTC,CASSQVGRNQETQYF
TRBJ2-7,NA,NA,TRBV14,TGTGCCAGCAGCCTGCGACTCCCCCCCTCCTACGAGCAGTACTTC,CASSLRLPPSYEQYF
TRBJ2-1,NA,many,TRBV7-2,TGTGCCAGCAGCTTAGCTTCTTCGTGGATGAGCTCCTACAATGAGCAGTTCTTC,CASSLASSWMSSYNEQFF
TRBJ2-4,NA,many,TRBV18,TGTGCCAGCTCACACATTAATAAGGACCCTAAAAACATTCAGTACTTC,CASSHINKDPKNIQYF
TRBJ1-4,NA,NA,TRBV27,TGTGCCAGCAGCCTTGTCGGCAGGGGAAGACTGTTTTTT,CASSLVGRGRLFF